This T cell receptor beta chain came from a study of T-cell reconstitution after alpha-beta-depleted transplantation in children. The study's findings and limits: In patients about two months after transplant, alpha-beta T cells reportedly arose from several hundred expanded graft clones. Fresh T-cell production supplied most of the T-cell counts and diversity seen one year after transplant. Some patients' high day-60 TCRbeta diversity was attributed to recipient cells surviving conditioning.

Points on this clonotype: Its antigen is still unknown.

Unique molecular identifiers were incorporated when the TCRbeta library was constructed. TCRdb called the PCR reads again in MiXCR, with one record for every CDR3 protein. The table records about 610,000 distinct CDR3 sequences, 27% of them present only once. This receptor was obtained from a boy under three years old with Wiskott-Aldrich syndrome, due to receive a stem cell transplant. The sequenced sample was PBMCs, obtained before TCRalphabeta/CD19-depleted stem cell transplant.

The CDR3 sequence is CACSPGLGRAFF. In DNA form, the CDR3 reads TGTGCCTGTTCACCGGGTCTCGGGCGAGCTTTCTTT. The chain is built from TRBV30 and TRBJ1-1; no definite D call. The length of the CDR3 is 12 residues. Germline values: CDR1 GTSNPN, CDR2 SVGIG (reference sequence). Deletions cut 6 bases from V and 10 bases from J, with 18 bases between.